The TCR beta chain described here comes from a study of OX40 agonist ivuxolimab in advanced cancers. Study-wide background: Patients undergoing dose escalation presented with hepatocellular carcinoma, melanoma, renal cell or head and neck cancer.

The V and J ends lost 1 base and 3 bases, in that order; junction bases with no gene match: 6. The CDR3 is 16 residues long. Looked up from germline, CDR1 is MGHRA and CDR2 is YSYEKL. This table comes from immunoSEQ multiplex PCR, and its TCRdb copy is limited to in-frame clones, with some not included. The table has roughly 76,000 clones, 90% to 95% seen once. At cycle 4 day 1, cycle 7 day 1, and baseline, blood was sampled. The sequence was collected from an adult with an advanced solid tumor such as melanoma, head and neck, liver or kidney cancer. The rearrangement links TRBV4-1 to TRBJ2-7; 10 bases line up with TRBD1. Specimen: CD4+ or CD8+ T cells sorted from blood, collected in a trial of the OX40 agonist ivuxolimab. The DNA for the CDR3 is TGCGCCAGCAGCCAAGCCGCGGGACAGGGGTTCTACGAGCAGTACTTC. Amino acids: CASSQAAGQGFYEQYF.